The text below deals with one T cell receptor beta chain. The target antigen is unknown. This specimen comes from a study of cytomegalovirus exposure and HLA in healthy donors. Regarding the study as a whole: The number of N-insertions in an Asian-associated ancestry cluster was reportedly below the approximately 700-donor mean in a later analysis.

CDR1 is PRHDT and CDR2 is FYEKMQ in the germline V gene (reference sequence). The CDR3 has 16 residues. V lost 6 bases to trimming and J lost 6 bases, with 23 bases between them. Amplification used 60 Vbeta primers and 13 Jbeta primers. Assay used: immunoSEQ multiplex PCR; TCRdb lists only in-frame clones, some missing. This table has 150,000 to 200,000 clones, 80% appearing once. Sequenced input: PBMCs. The V call is TRBV13, the J call TRBJ1-1; D call uncertain. The origin of this receptor is a boy aged 5-17 years in good health and CMV-seronegative. CDR3 protein: CASSQRMEVRSSEAFF. The CDR3 DNA reads TGTGCCAGCAGTCAGAGGATGGAAGTGAGGAGTTCTGAAGCTTTCTTT.